This T cell receptor (beta chain) comes out of a study of blood T cell repertoires in COVID-19. At the level of the study: Italy, Spain and the United States were the sources of the convalescent and acute COVID-19 samples.

The table came from immunoSEQ multiplex PCR; TCRdb's copy has only in-frame clones and leaves some out. The table includes roughly 200,000 clones, under 90% detected once. The TCR comes from a woman between 45 and 60 years old who had been exposed to COVID-19. The source material was PBMCs or T cells enriched from blood (not recorded which).

This CDR3 is CASSPRGPGETDTQYF. CDR3 coding DNA: TGTGCCAGCAGCCCGAGGGGTCCAGGGGAGACAGATACGCAGTATTTT. The V call is TRBV5-6, the J call TRBJ2-3; possible D gene TRBD1, 6 bases. The length of the CDR3 is 16 residues. The germline gives CDR1 SGHDT, CDR2 YYEEEE. V lost 4 bases, J lost 3 bases, and 18 bases lay in between.